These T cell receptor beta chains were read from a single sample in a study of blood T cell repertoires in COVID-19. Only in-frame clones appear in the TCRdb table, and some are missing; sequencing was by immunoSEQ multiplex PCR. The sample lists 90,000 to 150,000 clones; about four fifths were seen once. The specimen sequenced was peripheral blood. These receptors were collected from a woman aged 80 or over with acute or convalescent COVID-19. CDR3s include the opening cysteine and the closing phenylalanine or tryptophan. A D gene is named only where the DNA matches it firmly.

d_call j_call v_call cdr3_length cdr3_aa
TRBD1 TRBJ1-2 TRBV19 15 CASSHPGQALYGYTF
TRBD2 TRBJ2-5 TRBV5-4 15 CASSPRLAGGETQYF
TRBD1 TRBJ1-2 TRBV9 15 CASSPNTGGDYGYTF
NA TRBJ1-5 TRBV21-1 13 CASSKAGRQPQHF
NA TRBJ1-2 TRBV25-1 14 CASSERIQGYGYTF
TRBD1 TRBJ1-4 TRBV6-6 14 CASRSTGGREKLFF
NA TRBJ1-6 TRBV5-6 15 CASSLFGLANSPLHF
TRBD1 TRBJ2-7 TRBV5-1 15 CASSQGDRGTYEQYF
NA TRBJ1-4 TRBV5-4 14 CASSSGGGGEKLFF
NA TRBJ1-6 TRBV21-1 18 CASSKGRQGSSYNSPLHF
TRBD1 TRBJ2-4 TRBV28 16 CASSPAGTGRENIQYF
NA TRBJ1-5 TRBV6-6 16 CASIPGQTYSNQPQHF
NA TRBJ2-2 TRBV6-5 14 CAGASRRSTGELFF
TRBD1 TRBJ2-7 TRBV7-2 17 CASSFDPGRDRAYEQYF
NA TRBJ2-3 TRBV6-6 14 CASRRGGRTDTQYF
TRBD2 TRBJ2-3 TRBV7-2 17 CASSLYASGAGPDTQYF
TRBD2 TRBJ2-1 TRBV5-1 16 CASSYTSGSSYNEQFF
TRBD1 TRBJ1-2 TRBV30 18 CAWSQTGTGYLIDYGYTF
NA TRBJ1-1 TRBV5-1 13 CASCLTGDTEAFF
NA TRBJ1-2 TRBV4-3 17 CASSQEAGHSTVYGYTF
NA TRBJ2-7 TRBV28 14 CASSLNGQGYEQYF
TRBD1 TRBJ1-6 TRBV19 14 CASSAAGTDGPLHF
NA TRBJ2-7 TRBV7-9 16 CASSPTGGGKLGEQYF
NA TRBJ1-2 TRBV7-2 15 CASTDGGATNYGYTF
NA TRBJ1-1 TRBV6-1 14 CASSEKGKDTEAFF
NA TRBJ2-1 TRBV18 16 CASSPQAGRNYNEQFF
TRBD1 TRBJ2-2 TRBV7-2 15 CASSLQQGLYRELFF
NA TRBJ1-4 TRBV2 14 CASSAARGGEKLFF
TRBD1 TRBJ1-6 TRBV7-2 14 CASSQDRLYSPLHF